What follows are 10 T cell receptor beta chains derived from one specimen sequenced in a study of OX40 agonist ivuxolimab in advanced cancers. Library prep was done by the immunoSEQ multiplex PCR assay. This immuneACCESS table, as held by TCRdb, lists in-frame sequences with V and J called but not all clones. Of the missing ones, under half trace to an unresolved V gene in checked studies; the others have no known cause. In this sample the table shows tens of thousands of clones, 80% to 90% of which occur a single time. More than 20% of the sample comes from the top ten. The sample was CD4+ or CD8+ T cells sorted from blood, taken in a trial of the OX40 agonist ivuxolimab. These receptors all stem from an adult with an advanced solid tumor such as melanoma, head and neck, liver or kidney cancer.

The chain has TRBV13 and TRBJ2-2; 10 bases line up with TRBD2. Unmatched junction bases numbered 1, after V lost 0 bases and J lost 3 bases. Germline CDR1 reads PRHDT; CDR2 reads FYEKMQ (reference sequence). The CDR3 consists of 16 residues. The CDR3 nucleotides read TGTGCCAGCAGCTTAGGACTAGCGGGGCACACCGGGGAGCTGTTTTTT. It specifies CASSLGLAGHTGELFF.

The chain links TRBV30 to TRBJ2-5; TRBD1 aligns across 7 bases. V was clipped by 0 bases and J by 2 bases; unmatched bases: 0. This CDR3 region has 13 residues. Looked up from germline, CDR1 is GTSNPN and CDR2 is SVGIG (reference sequence). CDR3 sequence (DNA): TGTGCCTGGAGTGTACAGGGGCAAGAGACCCAGTACTTC. This sequence encodes CAWSVQGQETQYF.

The V gene is TRBV10-1, the J gene TRBJ2-3, with D uncertain. From germline, CDR1 is WNHNN and CDR2 SYGVQD (reference sequence). Trimming shortened V by 9 bases and J by 1 base, and 14 bases separated the two germline ends. The CDR3 consists of 14 residues. CDR3 DNA: TGCGCCAGACCCCGCGACCAAGGCACAGATACGCAGTATTTT. Protein: CARPRDQGTDTQYF.

V gene TRBV28 combines with J gene TRBJ1-2, with D hard to call. Germline CDR1 and CDR2: MDHEN and SYDVKM. V lost 8 bases and J lost 4, with 20 bases in between. The CDR3 consists of 15 residues. The DNA for the CDR3 is TGTGCCAGCCTGACCTCAAAATTAGGCAGCTATGGCTACACCTTC. Residues: CASLTSKLGSYGYTF.

This clone came up once. The chain combines TRBV2 with TRBJ2-1; possible D gene TRBD2, 5 bases. Trimming stripped 10 bases from V and 0 bases from J, with 16 bases between. CDR3 length equals 15 residues. Germline assignment: CDR1 SNHLY and CDR2 FYNNEI. CDR3 nucleotide sequence: TGTGCCACCCCTATCCGGGGTAGCTCCTACAATGAGCAGTTCTTC. As protein: CATPIRGSSYNEQFF.

The chain carries TRBV7-8 and TRBJ2-1; TRBD1 might be the D (5 bases). The V end lost 3 bases, the J end lost 2 bases, and 8 bases lay between the germline ends. Germline assignment: CDR1 SGHVS and CDR2 FQNEAQ. This CDR3 region has 14 residues. CDR3 in amino acids: CASSLDTAYNEQFF. CDR3 DNA sequence: TGTGCCAGCAGCTTGGACACGGCCTACAATGAGCAGTTCTTC.

This clone has only one observation. J is TRBJ2-3 and V is TRBV7-9; the D is unclear. CDR3 length: 13 amino acids. The V gene lost 2 bases and the J gene lost 4 bases, with 7 bases spanning the gap. Germline CDR1 is SEHNR and CDR2 is FQNEAQ (reference sequence). The CDR3 loop reads CASSLNSADTQYF. In DNA, the CDR3 is TGTGCCAGCAGCTTAAACAGCGCAGATACGCAGTATTTT.

The V call is TRBV7-9, the J call TRBJ2-5; D uncertain. The CDR3 loop spans 11 amino acids. V was cut by 4 bases and J by 5 bases, with 5 bases left in between. Germline values: CDR1 SEHNR, CDR2 FQNEAQ (reference sequence). CDR3 sequence: CASSSIETQYF. CDR3 nucleotides: TGTGCCAGCAGCTCGATTGAGACCCAGTACTTC.

J is TRBJ1-1 and V is TRBV6-5, with D possibly being TRBD1 (6 bases). The CDR3 spans 15 residues. V was clipped by 2 bases and J by 8 bases, with 18 bases between them. Germline CDR1 reads MNHEY; CDR2 reads SVGAGI. The CDR3, as DNA: TGTGCCAGCAGTTACGGCAGGGGATTTAACGGGGAAGCTTTCTTT. Its translation is CASSYGRGFNGEAFF.

The chain has TRBV28 and TRBJ2-3; 7 positions agree with TRBD2. This CDR3 has 15 residues. The germline V gene encodes CDR1 MDHEN and CDR2 SYDVKM. V gave up 5 bases and J gave up 6 bases; unmatched junction bases: 11. CDR3 residues: CASSTGLDLRDTQYF. The CDR3, as DNA: TGTGCCAGCAGTACCGGACTAGATCTAAGGGATACGCAGTATTTT.